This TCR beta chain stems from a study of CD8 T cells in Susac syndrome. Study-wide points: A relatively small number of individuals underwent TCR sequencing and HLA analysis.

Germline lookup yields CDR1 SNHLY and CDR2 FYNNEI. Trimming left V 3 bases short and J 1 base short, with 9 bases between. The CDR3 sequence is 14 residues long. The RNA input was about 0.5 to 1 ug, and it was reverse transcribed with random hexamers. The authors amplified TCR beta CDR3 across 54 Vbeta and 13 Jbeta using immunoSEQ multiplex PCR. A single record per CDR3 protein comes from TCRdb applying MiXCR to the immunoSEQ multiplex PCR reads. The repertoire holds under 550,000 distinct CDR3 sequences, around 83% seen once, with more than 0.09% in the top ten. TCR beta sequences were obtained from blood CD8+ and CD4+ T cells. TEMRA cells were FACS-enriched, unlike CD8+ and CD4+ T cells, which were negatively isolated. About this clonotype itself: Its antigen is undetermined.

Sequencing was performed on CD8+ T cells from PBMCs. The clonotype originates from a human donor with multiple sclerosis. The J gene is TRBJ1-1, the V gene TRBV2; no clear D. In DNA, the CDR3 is TGTGCCAGCAGTGATGGACCCCCGAACACTGAAGCTTTCTTT. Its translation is CASSDGPPNTEAFF.